This T cell receptor beta chain was retrieved from a study of T cell responses to AZD1222 COVID-19 vaccine. Study as a whole: Combined were second doses at about 4 or about 12 weeks. Study-level points and caveats: Compared with day 0, the breadth and depth of the Spike-specific TCR repertoire rose significantly after two doses of AZD1222. Epitopes outside B.1.351 and B.1.1.7 mutated regions reportedly drew nearly half of spike TCRs. Clonal diversity was possibly underestimated, and white British individuals and females predominated among donors.

The table lists this clone with a few counts. The antigen remains unidentified. Losses at the gene ends were 3 bases for V and 10 bases for J; bases not matched to a gene: 7. This CDR3 region has 13 residues. In germline, CDR1 is MDHEN, CDR2 SYDVKM. The table came from immunoSEQ multiplex PCR; TCRdb's copy has only in-frame clones and leaves some out. The table shows some 130,000 clones, with 70% to 90% occurring only once. This material consisted of peripheral blood, taken on day 0 of AZD1222 vaccination. The J gene is TRBJ2-7, the V gene TRBV28; TRBD1 matches 9 bases. This receptor was obtained from an adult in good health. CDR3 DNA: TGTGCCAGCAGTTTCACAGGGGGCAGACATCAGTACTTC. It yields the protein CASSFTGGRHQYF.